Shown below are 31 T cell receptor beta chains from a single sample sequenced in a study of CD8 T cells in Susac syndrome. The authors reverse transcribed roughly 0.5 to 1 ug RNA with random hexamers. TCRdb ran MiXCR on the immunoSEQ multiplex PCR reads and lists one entry per CDR3 protein. The sample gives roughly 180,000 distinct CDR3 sequences, approximately 94% of which show up once; 0.1% is in the top ten. Sequencing was carried out using CD4+ T cells from PBMCs. The source is a human donor in good health.

The chain links TRBV29-1 to TRBJ1-2, with D perhaps matching TRBD1 (5 bases). The CDR3 sequence is 14 residues long. Germline V gene sequence: CDR1 SQVTM, CDR2 ANQGSEA. In DNA form, the CDR3 reads TGCAGTGTGGGGGTTGGCGGGGATAACTATGGCTACACCTTC. This translates into CSVGVGGDNYGYTF.

The J gene is TRBJ2-3, the V gene TRBV7-9; 9 positions agree with TRBD2. The CDR3 covers 16 residues. Germline V gene data show CDR1 as SEHNR and CDR2 as FQNEAQ (reference sequence). Trimming cost V 4 bases and J 6 bases; bases outside gene matches: 11. The CDR3 loop reads CASSYGLAGKKDTQYF. Here the CDR3 DNA reads TGTGCCAGCAGCTATGGGCTAGCGGGAAAGAAGGATACGCAGTATTTT.

In its sample, this clonotype was seen a few times. V usage is TRBV18 and J usage is TRBJ2-1; the match to TRBD1 covers 7 bases. Germline V gives CDR1 KGHSH, CDR2 LQKENI. V shed 3 bases and J 9 bases; nucleotides not matched to a gene: 2. The CDR3 consists of 12 residues. The CDR3 protein is CASSPPGGEQFF. CDR3 nucleotides: TGTGCCAGCTCACCTCCAGGGGGTGAGCAGTTCTTC.

This chain connects TRBV28 to TRBJ2-1, with a possible D match to TRBD2 (5 bases). V shed 6 bases and J shed 6 bases, with 21 bases lying between them. This CDR3 region has 16 residues. Germline V CDR1 and CDR2: MDHEN, SYDVKM. CDR3 in DNA: TGTGCCAGCAGCATCCCCTCGGACTGGCGCGGCAATGAGCAGTTCTTC. Translation gives CASSIPSDWRGNEQFF.

This chain joins TRBV23-1 and TRBJ1-5, with D maybe TRBD1 (5 bases). TRBV23-1 belongs to the ORF category, with a function that is uncertain. CDR3 length: 16 residues. The V and J ends lost 2 bases and 10 bases respectively, with 21 bases between them. CDR3 DNA: TGCGCCAGCAGTCAACACCACGATAGTGGGGGTTTACCCCAGCATTTT. As protein: CASSQHHDSGGLPQHF.

This chain links TRBV12-3 or TRBV12-4 with TRBJ1-2; a possible D gene is TRBD1 (5 bases). The CDR3 has 15 residues. Trimming stripped 5 bases from V and 8 bases from J, with 21 bases between. The CDR3 reads CASSRRTGGVGGYTF. The DNA for the CDR3 is TGTGCCAGCAGTCGCCGGACCGGGGGGGTGGGCGGCTACACCTTC.

The J gene is TRBJ2-1, the V gene TRBV9, with D uncertain. CDR1 and CDR2 (germline): SGDLS, YYNGEE. The length of the CDR3 is 16 residues. The V and J ends lost 0 bases and 4 bases respectively, with 14 bases between them. CDR3 bases: TGTGCCAGCAGCGTAGAGTTTGGCGGCAGGTACAATGAGCAGTTCTTC. Translating gives CASSVEFGGRYNEQFF.

CDR3 bases: TGCAGCGTCCCCAGGACAGGGTTCTACAATGAGCAGTTCTTC. Translating gives CSVPRTGFYNEQFF. V usage is TRBV29-1 and J usage is TRBJ2-1; TRBD1 aligns across 8 bases. After removal of 6 bases from V and 3 bases from J, the junction contained 7 bases not matched to a gene. The CDR3 is 14 amino acids. Germline loops: CDR1 SQVTM, CDR2 ANQGSEA.

Here the CDR3 reads CAWNQGLSDYGYTF. The CDR3 bases are TGTGCCTGGAACCAGGGATTATCTGACTATGGCTACACCTTC. The chain is built from TRBV30 and TRBJ1-2; maybe TRBD1 (5 bases). The V and J ends lost 4 bases and 3 bases respectively, with 15 bases between them. The CDR3 is 14 amino acids. The germline CDR1 and CDR2 sequences are GTSNPN and SVGIG (reference sequence).

The rearrangement joins TRBV19 to TRBJ1-5; tentatively, D is TRBD1 (5 bases). There are 13 residues in the CDR3. CDR1 is LNHDA, CDR2 SQIVND, per germline (reference sequence). Trimming stripped 5 bases from V and 3 bases from J, with 8 bases between. CDR3 residues: CASSGTVNQPQHF. CDR3 DNA sequence: TGTGCCAGTAGTGGGACCGTCAATCAGCCCCAGCATTTT. The entire variable domain, with the rest obtained from reference TRBV19 and TRBJ1-5, is as follows: DGGITQSPKYLFRKEGQNVTLSCEQNLNHDAMYWYRQDPGQGLRLIYYSQIVNDFQKGDIAEGYSVSREKKESFPLTVTSAQKNPTAFYLCASSGTVNQPQHFGDGTRLSIL.

The rearrangement joins TRBV9 to TRBJ1-4; 11 nucleotides align to TRBD1. This CDR3 contains 15 residues. V dropped 3 bases and J dropped 7; count of bases not matched to a gene: 5. Germline V gives CDR1 SGDLS, CDR2 YYNGEE. CDR3 bases: TGTGCCAGCAGCGCCCCCGGGACAGGGGGTGAAAAACTGTTTTTT. It codes for CASSAPGTGGEKLFF.

V and J are TRBV15 and TRBJ1-1; 11 bases are shared with TRBD1. Trimming removed 2 bases from V and 0 bases from J; junction bases left unmatched: 8. The CDR3 runs to 18 residues. Germline-derived CDR1 and CDR2 are LNHNV and YYDKDF (reference sequence). CDR3 coding DNA: TGTGCCACCAGCAGAACTTGGACAGGGGGCGTCTTGAACACTGAAGCTTTCTTT. Protein sequence: CATSRTWTGGVLNTEAFF.

This chain links TRBV5-1 with TRBJ2-3; 11 bases line up with TRBD2. V lost 4 bases and J lost 4; bases outside the gene matches: 8. The CDR3 consists of 16 residues. Germline CDR1 reads SGHRS; CDR2 reads YFSETQ. This CDR3 reads CASSVGLADRPDTQYF. CDR3 bases: TGCGCCAGCAGCGTGGGACTAGCGGATAGACCAGATACGCAGTATTTT. Variable domain in full (rest from reference TRBV5-1 and TRBJ2-3): KAGVTQTPRYLIKTRGQQVTLSCSPISGHRSVSWYQQTPGQGLQFLFEYFSETQRNKGNFPGRFSGRQFSNSRSEMNVSTLELGDSALYLCASSVGLADRPDTQYFGPGTRLTVL.

DNA of the CDR3: TGCAGCGTTGAAAGGGGCGGCTATGGCTACACCTTC. It specifies CSVERGGYGYTF. The chain links TRBV29-1 to TRBJ1-2; D perhaps matches TRBD1 (5 bases). This CDR3 region has 12 residues. The V end lost 2 bases, the J end lost 4 bases, and 8 bases lay between the germline ends. Germline CDR1 SQVTM, CDR2 ANQGSEA.

The chain employs TRBV29-1 and TRBJ2-2; D gene ambiguous. The CDR3 is made up of 14 amino acids. V dropped 4 bases and J dropped 2 bases, with 11 bases sitting between them. Germline CDR1 and CDR2: SQVTM and ANQGSEA. The CDR3 nucleotides read TGCAGCGTTGTTCAACAGCCCAACACCGGGGAGCTGTTTTTT. Its translation is CSVVQQPNTGELFF.

The J gene is TRBJ2-3, the V gene TRBV7-2; D is unresolved. Trimming cost V 5 bases and J 0 bases, with 9 bases left between them. The germline CDR1 and CDR2 sequences are SGHTA and FQGNSA. CDR3 size: 14 residues. CDR3 DNA: TGTGCCAGCAGCGTTGGACCGAGCACAGATACGCAGTATTTT. Its translation is CASSVGPSTDTQYF.

The genes are TRBV30 and TRBJ1-2; 8 nucleotides line up with TRBD1. The CDR3 is 14 residues long. Unmatched junction bases numbered 8, after V lost 1 base and J lost 7 bases. Germline assignment: CDR1 GTSNPN and CDR2 SVGIG (reference sequence). Here the CDR3 reads CAWSGQGWRVGYTF. The CDR3 bases are TGTGCCTGGAGTGGACAGGGGTGGAGGGTTGGCTACACCTTC. Full variable domain (outside the CDR3, taken from reference TRBV30 and TRBJ1-2): SQTIHQWPATLVQPVGSPLSLECTVEGTSNPNLYWYRQAAGRGLQLLFYSVGIGQISSEVPQNLSASRPQDRQFILSSKKLLLSDSGFYLCAWSGQGWRVGYTFGSGTRLTVV.

This chain connects TRBV7-2 to TRBJ2-4, with a tentative D call TRBD2 (6 bases). Trimming shortened V by 5 bases and J by 0 bases, and 11 bases separated the two germline ends. Germline CDR1 and CDR2: SGHTA and FQGNSA. The CDR3 is 15 amino acids. CDR3 sequence (DNA): TGTGCCAGCAGCGGGGCGGGGCTAGCCAAAAACATTCAGTACTTC. Translation: CASSGAGLAKNIQYF.

This chain uses TRBV3-1 with TRBJ2-1, with a possible D match to TRBD2 (5 bases). Between the trimmed V and J ends, which lost 4 bases and 9 bases, there was a span of 10 bases. Germline V gives CDR1 LGHDT, CDR2 YNNKEL (reference sequence). There are 12 residues in the CDR3. The CDR3 sequence: CASSPRAGEQFF. CDR3 coding DNA: TGTGCCAGCAGCCCCCGCGCGGGTGAGCAGTTCTTC.

This chain uses TRBV20-1 with TRBJ1-2; D is undetermined. The germline V and J ends were trimmed by 4 bases and 4 bases, with 19 bases remaining between them. Germline V gene lookup returns CDR1 DFQATT and CDR2 SNEGSKA (reference sequence). The CDR3 spans 15 residues. The CDR3 loop reads CSAIEGRRGPYGYTF. DNA for the CDR3: TGCAGTGCTATAGAAGGAAGGAGAGGGCCCTATGGCTACACCTTC.

This clonotype has only a few counts. V usage is TRBV7-2 and J usage is TRBJ2-7, with 12 bases matching TRBD2. Germline V gives CDR1 SGHTA, CDR2 FQGNSA. V shed 4 bases, J shed 4 bases, and the junction held 5 bases outside the gene matches. CDR3 length equals 15 residues. The CDR3 DNA reads as TGTGCCAGCAGCTCCGGACTAGCGGGGACTTACGAGCAGTACTTC. Its translation is CASSSGLAGTYEQYF.

Here the CDR3 reads CSVQVVPSSYEQYF. The CDR3 DNA reads as TGCAGCGTTCAGGTGGTCCCTAGCTCCTACGAGCAGTACTTC. J is TRBJ2-7 and V is TRBV29-1; no reliable D call. Trimming shortened V by 5 bases and J by 0 bases, and 14 bases separated the two germline ends. CDR1 is SQVTM, CDR2 ANQGSEA, per germline. This CDR3 has 14 residues.

This chain links TRBV24-1 with TRBJ1-2; 9 positions match TRBD1. Germline lookup yields CDR1 KGHDR and CDR2 SFDVKD. The CDR3 totals 15 residues. V trimming: 5 bases; J trimming: 5 bases; junction bases outside the gene matches: 8. The CDR3 is CATSGPTGGRYGYTF. CDR3 in DNA: TGTGCCACCAGTGGCCCAACAGGGGGCCGTTATGGCTACACCTTC.

As DNA, the CDR3 is TGTGCCAGCAGCTTTGACAGGGTTCGCTATGGCTACACCTTC. Protein: CASSFDRVRYGYTF. This chain uses TRBV7-2 with TRBJ1-2; 7 bases are a match to TRBD1. Losses at the gene ends were 3 bases for V and 4 bases for J; bases not matched to a gene: 5. The CDR3 length is 14 residues. Germline values: CDR1 SGHTA, CDR2 FQGNSA.

V and J are TRBV6-5 and TRBJ2-1, with D unclear. The CDR3 contains 12 residues. The germline V gene has CDR1 MNHEY and CDR2 SVGAGI. The ends were cut back, 2 bases at V and 5 bases at J, with 4 bases in the middle. CDR3 sequence: CASSYLDNEQFF. The CDR3 DNA sequence: TGTGCCAGCAGTTACCTTGACAATGAGCAGTTCTTC.

The chain combines TRBV20-1 with TRBJ2-3, with 7 positions matching TRBD2. CDR3 length: 14 residues. Germline V gene data show CDR1 as DFQATT and CDR2 as SNEGSKA (reference sequence). Unmatched junction bases numbered 7, after V lost 1 base and J lost 6 bases. In nucleotides, the CDR3 is TGCAGTGCTAGAGCCTCGGGAGCGGGGGATACGCAGTATTTT. Translated, it gives CSARASGAGDTQYF.

The genes are TRBV20-1 and TRBJ2-1; 7 positions agree with TRBD2. Germline trimming cut 4 bases from V and 9 bases from J; bases unmatched to any gene: 12. The germline V gene has CDR1 DFQATT and CDR2 SNEGSKA (reference sequence). The CDR3 has 14 residues. The CDR3 spells CSAKSGRVRSEQFF. The CDR3 bases are TGCAGTGCTAAGTCGGGGAGGGTGAGAAGTGAGCAGTTCTTC.

This chain uses TRBV20-1 with TRBJ1-2; 8 bases align to TRBD1. V trimming: 4 bases; J trimming: 2 bases; junction bases outside the gene matches: 12. The germline gives CDR1 DFQATT, CDR2 SNEGSKA (reference sequence). The CDR3 consists of 16 residues. The CDR3 sequence: CSAIGQGRNVNYGYTF. CDR3 nucleotides: TGCAGTGCTATTGGACAGGGTCGAAACGTCAACTATGGCTACACCTTC.

V gene TRBV28 combines with J gene TRBJ2-7; a possible D gene is TRBD1 (6 bases). The V gene's germline CDR1 is MDHEN and CDR2 SYDVKM. The CDR3 sequence is 14 residues long. The germline V and J ends were trimmed by 6 bases and 5 bases, with 17 bases remaining between them. The CDR3 DNA sequence: TGTGCCAGCAGCCCCCATGGGGGCTTGGACGAGCAGTACTTC. Its protein is CASSPHGGLDEQYF.

J is TRBJ2-5 and V is TRBV7-3; TRBD1 matches 9 bases. Germline CDR1 reads SGHTA; CDR2 reads FQGTGA. This CDR3 is 14 amino acids long. The V and J ends lost 5 bases and 5 bases, in that order; junction bases with no gene match: 6. This chain's CDR3 is CASSPGTGQETQYF. In nucleotides, the CDR3 is TGTGCCAGCAGCCCCGGGACAGGGCAGGAGACCCAGTACTTC. The variable domain in full, completed from reference TRBV7-3 and TRBJ2-5, reads GAGVSQTPSNKVTEKGKYVELRCDPISGHTALYWYRQSLGQGPEFLIYFQGTGAADDSGLPNDRFFAVRPEGSVSTLKIQRTERGDSAVYLCASSPGTGQETQYFGPGTRLLVL.

V usage is TRBV30 and J usage is TRBJ2-7; maybe TRBD2 (5 bases). This CDR3 comprises 14 residues. Germline V gene sequence: CDR1 GTSNPN, CDR2 SVGIG (reference sequence). With 2 bases removed from V and 5 bases from J, the gap between germline ends came to 16 bases. CDR3 in DNA: TGTGCCTGGAGTCCCGGACTGGTCCAAGACGAGCAGTACTTC. Translation gives CAWSPGLVQDEQYF.